This TCR beta chain originates from a study of T cell repertoires in cytomegalovirus infection. Across the study: Well-studied HLA-B-restricted CMV epitopes were used in the study alongside recently identified HLA-C-restricted ones. CMV infection and matching HLA type were both indicated by public TCR beta signatures. Points from the study as a whole: There were carriers of CMV plus the relevant HLA, and cumulative public TCR beta family frequency identified them.

As regards this clonotype: Antigen: not known.

TCRdb recomputed calls from the reads with MiXCR, one row per CDR3 protein. The sample contains some 320,000 distinct CDR3 sequences, just under 30% of which appear only once. The CDR3 runs to 16 residues. CDR1 SGDLS and CDR2 YYNGEE come from the germline V gene. J was trimmed by 4 bases and V by 1 base; bases with no gene match: 6. The clonotype was recovered from a human donor in good health (CMV status not recorded). Some clones in this sample may be carry-over from other donors' samples. This specimen consisted of cultured PBMCs, obtained from culture after CMV antigen stimulation. The chain uses TRBV9 and TRBJ2-1, with 9 bases fitting TRBD2. The CDR3 nucleotides are TGTGCCAGCAGCGTAACGCTAGCGGGGTTTTACAATGAGCAGTTCTTC. This translates into CASSVTLAGFYNEQFF.